This TCR beta chain was found in a study of chemoradiotherapy in HPV16-positive cancers. Findings and limits, study-wide: HPV-responsive T-cell expansion during chemoradiotherapy was linked to improved recurrence-free survival in HPV16-positive patients.

CDR1 SGDLS and CDR2 YYNGEE come from the germline V gene. V lost 4 bases, J lost 3 bases, and 11 bases lay in between. The CDR3 is 13 amino acids. A remark on this clone: Its antigen remains unidentified.

Method: immunoSEQ multiplex PCR; TCRdb's copy keeps in-frame clones and lacks some. This table has fewer than 10,000 clones, approximately 90% appearing once. The sample here was blood, taken from a patient who underwent chemoradiotherapy. This chain uses TRBV9 with TRBJ2-7; D possibly corresponds to TRBD2 (6 bases). The TCR was taken from a human donor with HPV-associated anogenital cancer. CDR3 sequence (DNA): TGTGCCAGCAGCCGAGATAGCGGCTACGAGCAGTACTTC. Protein product: CASSRDSGYEQYF.